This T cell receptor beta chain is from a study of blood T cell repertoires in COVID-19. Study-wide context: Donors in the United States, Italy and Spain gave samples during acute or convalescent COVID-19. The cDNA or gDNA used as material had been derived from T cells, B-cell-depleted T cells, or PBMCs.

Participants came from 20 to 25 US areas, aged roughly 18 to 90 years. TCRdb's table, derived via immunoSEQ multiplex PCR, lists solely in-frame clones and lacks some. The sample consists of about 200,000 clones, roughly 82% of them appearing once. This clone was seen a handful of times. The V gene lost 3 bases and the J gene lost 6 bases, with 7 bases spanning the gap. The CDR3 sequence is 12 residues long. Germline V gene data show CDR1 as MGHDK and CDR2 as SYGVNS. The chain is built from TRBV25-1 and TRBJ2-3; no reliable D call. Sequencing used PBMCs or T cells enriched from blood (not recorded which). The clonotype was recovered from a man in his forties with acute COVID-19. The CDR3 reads CASSEFEDTQYF. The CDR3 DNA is TGTGCCAGCAGTGAGTTCGAGGATACGCAGTATTTT.